The 5 T cell receptor beta chains below all came from one sample that was sequenced in a study of blood T cell repertoires in COVID-19. Data came from immunoSEQ multiplex PCR; TCRdb stores just in-frame clones and leaves some out. The table lists more than 95,000 clones, 85% to 90% of them singletons. Source material: peripheral blood. All receptors come from a man aged 45-60 years with acute or convalescent COVID-19.

The chain carries TRBV20-1 and TRBJ1-2; TRBD1 aligns across 7 bases. The CDR3 consists of 13 residues. The germline CDR1 and CDR2 sequences are DFQATT and SNEGSKA (reference sequence). V lost 3 bases and J lost 8; bases outside the gene matches: 9. The CDR3 loop reads CSASWQGVRGYTF. DNA of the CDR3: TGCAGTGCTAGTTGGCAGGGGGTGAGGGGCTACACCTTC.

This chain uses TRBV6-2 or TRBV6-3 with TRBJ2-3, with 13 bases identical to TRBD2. The ends lost 5 bases at V and 4 bases at J; junction bases unmatched: 15. The CDR3 sequence is 19 residues long. The germline CDR1 and CDR2 sequences are MNHEY and SVGEGT. The CDR3 nucleotides are TGTGCCAGCAGTGACCCTACTAGCGGGAGGGCCCTTGGGGCAGATACGCAGTATTTT. Translating gives CASSDPTSGRALGADTQYF.

This clone was picked up one time. The chain employs TRBV19 and TRBJ1-2, with 7 nucleotides matching TRBD1. This CDR3 comprises 14 residues. Germline CDR1 reads LNHDA; CDR2 reads SQIVND (reference sequence). V dropped 6 bases and J dropped 4; count of bases not matched to a gene: 8. CDR3 protein: CASRPRQGVYGYTF. The CDR3 nucleotides read TGTGCCAGTAGACCCAGACAGGGTGTCTATGGCTACACCTTC. Full variable domain (missing parts from reference TRBV19 and TRBJ1-2): DGGITQSPKYLFRKEGQNVTLSCEQNLNHDAMYWYRQDPGQGLRLIYYSQIVNDFQKGDIAEGYSVSREKKESFPLTVTSAQKNPTAFYLCASRPRQGVYGYTFGSGTRLTVV.

V gene TRBV10-2 combines with J gene TRBJ1-2, with 11 bases lining up with TRBD1. This CDR3 has 14 residues. The junction had 4 bases not matched to a gene; V was cut back by 8 bases and J by 2 bases. CDR1 WSHSY and CDR2 SAAADI come from the germline V gene. Here the CDR3 reads CASRGTGGNYGYTF. The CDR3 DNA is TGCGCCAGCCGGGGGACAGGGGGGAACTATGGCTACACCTTC.

This chain links TRBV25-1 with TRBJ2-7, with D uncertain. Germline CDR1 is MGHDK and CDR2 is SYGVNS. V was pared by 3 bases and J by 0 bases, with 6 bases between. The CDR3 spans 13 residues. The CDR3 DNA reads as TGTGCCAGCAGTGAGGGCAACTCCTACGAGCAGTACTTC. The encoded protein is CASSEGNSYEQYF.